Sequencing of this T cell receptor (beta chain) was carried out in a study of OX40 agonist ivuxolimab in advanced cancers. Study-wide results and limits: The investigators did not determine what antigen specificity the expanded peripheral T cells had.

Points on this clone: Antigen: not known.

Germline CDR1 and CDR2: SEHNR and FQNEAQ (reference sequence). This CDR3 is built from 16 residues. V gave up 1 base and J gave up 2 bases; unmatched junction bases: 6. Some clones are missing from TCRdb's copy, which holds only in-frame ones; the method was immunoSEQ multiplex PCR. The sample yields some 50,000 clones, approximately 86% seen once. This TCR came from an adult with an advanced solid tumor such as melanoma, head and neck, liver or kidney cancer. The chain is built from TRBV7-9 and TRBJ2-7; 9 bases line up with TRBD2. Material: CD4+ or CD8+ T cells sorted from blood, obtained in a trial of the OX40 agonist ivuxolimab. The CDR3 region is CASSLGLAGAPYEQYF. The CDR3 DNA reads TGTGCCAGCAGCTTAGGGTTAGCGGGAGCCCCCTACGAGCAGTACTTC.